This T cell receptor beta chain is drawn from a study of OX40 agonist ivuxolimab in advanced cancers. At the level of the study: The group had a mean age of roughly 56 years, ranged from roughly 20 to 79, and was 82.7% male. People who had prior anti-PD-1, anti-PD-L1 or anti-CTLA-4 therapy could take part, and about 40% had some. Points from the study as a whole: In the expanded peripheral T cells, antigen specificity was never determined. The authors also found low normalized T-cell clonal expansion in some nonresponders.

CDR3 length: 13 residues. V gave up 3 bases and J gave up 7 bases, with 13 bases separating them. Germline CDR1 MDHEN, CDR2 SYDVKM. The protocol was immunoSEQ multiplex PCR, while the TCRdb copy is restricted to in-frame clones and leaves out a portion. The sample includes tens of thousands of clones, about 91% of them seen just once. Turning to this clone: The antigen remains undetermined.

The sequence was collected from an adult with an advanced solid tumor such as melanoma, head and neck, liver or kidney cancer. This rearrangement joins TRBV28 to TRBJ2-7, with D possibly matching TRBD2 (5 bases). The sequences come from CD4+ or CD8+ T cells sorted from blood, collected in a trial of the OX40 agonist ivuxolimab. CDR3 nucleotides: TGTGCCAGCAGTTTGAGACACCCGGGGGAGCAGTACTTC. Translated: CASSLRHPGEQYF.